These 32 T cell receptor beta chains share one sample of origin, sequenced in a study of shared clonotypes between healthy human individuals. Only in-frame clones appear in the TCRdb table, and some are missing; sequencing was by immunoSEQ multiplex PCR. The sample comprises about 490,000 clones, over 60% of which are singletons, and over 10% rests with the top ten. Sequenced sample: PBMCs. The receptor set was obtained from a woman between 35 and 50 years old in good health. Some clones in this sample may be carry-over from other donors' samples.

V usage is TRBV29-1 and J usage is TRBJ2-7; no firm D call. The CDR3 runs to 11 residues. Germline lookup yields CDR1 SQVTM and CDR2 ANQGSEA. The ends were cut back, 4 bases at V and 2 bases at J, with 6 bases in the middle. DNA for the CDR3: TGCAGCGTTGTCCAGGCCTACGAGCAGTACTTC. It encodes CSVVQAYEQYF.

Regarding this clone: The sample has other DNA sequences that encode this CDR3 too. The chain couples TRBV9 to TRBJ1-3; TRBD1 matches at 7 bases. Germline V gene data show CDR1 as SGDLS and CDR2 as YYNGEE. The CDR3 sequence is 15 residues long. Germline trimming cut 0 bases from V and 4 bases from J; bases unmatched to any gene: 4. Written as DNA, the CDR3 is TGTGCCAGCAGCGTAGAGGGGGCTCGCGGAAACACCATATATTTT. The encoded protein is CASSVEGARGNTIYF.

The rearrangement uses TRBV29-1 and TRBJ2-5, with D possibly TRBD2 on 5 matching bases. The CDR3 consists of 10 residues. CDR1 and CDR2 from the germline V gene are SQVTM and ANQGSEA. V gave up 7 bases and J gave up 2 bases, with 5 bases separating them. CDR3 in DNA: TGCAGCGCGGGACAAGAGACCCAGTACTTC. It specifies CSAGQETQYF.

This clone was picked up a small number of times. With only one base between it and a far larger clone, this is likely a read error. This rearrangement joins TRBV6-4 to TRBJ2-3, with 10 nucleotides matching TRBD2. With 10 bases clipped from V and 4 bases from J, the junction kept 11 bases outside the gene matches. Germline loops: CDR1 MRHNA, CDR2 SNTAGT. CDR3 length equals 15 residues. For the CDR3, the DNA is TGTGCCAACAGGAGGACTAGCGGAGGACCAGATACGCAGTATTTT. Its protein is CANRRTSGGPDTQYF.

This clone was seen repeatedly, ten times or more. The rearrangement links TRBV29-1 to TRBJ2-7; 8 nucleotides agree with TRBD2. CDR3 size: 12 residues. V lost 6 bases, J lost 3 bases, and 4 bases stayed unmatched. Germline loops: CDR1 SQVTM, CDR2 ANQGSEA. The CDR3 DNA sequence: TGCAGCGTCTACGCGGGGGGCTACGAGCAGTACTTC. Protein: CSVYAGGYEQYF.

V usage is TRBV5-1 and J usage is TRBJ2-1; 9 nucleotides align to TRBD2. The V and J ends lost 3 bases and 5 bases, in that order; junction bases with no gene match: 12. CDR1 is SGHRS and CDR2 is YFSETQ in the germline V gene. The CDR3 length is 17 residues. This CDR3 is CASSSTGTSNPDNEQFF. CDR3 in DNA: TGCGCCAGCAGCTCTACCGGGACTAGCAACCCGGACAATGAGCAGTTCTTC.

Comment on this clone: Germline and junction disagree at one end, which may indicate a read error. This chain joins TRBV6-5 and TRBJ2-2, with D perhaps being TRBD1 or TRBD2 (5 bases each). Germline CDR1 MNHEY, CDR2 SVGAGI. The CDR3 has 12 amino acids. The chain's CDR3 is CASSLLRGVLFF. CDR3 nucleotides: TGTGCCAGCAGTCTATTACGAGGGGTGCTGTTTTTT.

The chain uses TRBV10-3 and TRBJ1-2; 7 nucleotides agree with TRBD1. CDR1 ENHRY and CDR2 SYGVKD come from the germline V gene. The ends lost 5 bases at V and 3 bases at J; junction bases unmatched: 3. This CDR3 comprises 13 residues. DNA of the CDR3: TGTGCCATCAGTCAGGGGGGGGACTATGGCTACACCTTC. Protein product: CAISQGGDYGYTF.

V gene TRBV13 combines with J gene TRBJ1-5, with a weak D call TRBD1 (5 bases). The germline gives CDR1 PRHDT, CDR2 FYEKMQ (reference sequence). CDR3 length equals 13 residues. V lost 1 base to trimming and J lost 4 bases, with 5 bases between them. The CDR3 region is CASSLAGNQPQHF. CDR3 nucleotides: TGTGCCAGCAGCTTAGCAGGGAATCAGCCCCAGCATTTT.

The rearrangement joins TRBV14 to TRBJ2-7; D uncertain. This CDR3 is 13 amino acids long. Germline V gene data show CDR1 as SGHDN and CDR2 as FVKESK. V was cut by 4 bases and J by 5 bases, with 12 bases left in between. CDR3 sequence (DNA): TGTGCCAGCAGCCTCGCCCCTTCAGACGAGCAGTACTTC. Its protein product is CASSLAPSDEQYF.

This clone was counted many times. V usage is TRBV18 and J usage is TRBJ2-3; 8 nucleotides align to TRBD2. V lost 6 bases, J lost 5 bases, and 13 bases stayed unmatched. Germline-derived CDR1 and CDR2 are KGHSH and LQKENI. This CDR3 contains 16 residues. CDR3 bases: TGTGCCAGCTCCCCGGGGATAGCGGGAACTGGAGATACGCAGTATTTT. The encoded protein is CASSPGIAGTGDTQYF.

V is TRBV5-4 and J is TRBJ2-7; TRBD2 agrees at 16 bases. Germline V gene sequence: CDR1 SGHNT, CDR2 YYREEE (reference sequence). This CDR3 contains 18 residues. The V segment lost 0 bases and the J segment 7 bases; nucleotides outside the gene matches: 10. DNA for the CDR3: TGTGCCAGCAGCTTGGGAATTCAGGCGGGACTAGCGGGGGGGGAGCAGTACTTC. This gives the protein CASSLGIQAGLAGGEQYF.

V gene TRBV23-1 combines with J gene TRBJ2-5; 11 bases are a match to TRBD1. TRBV23-1 is an ORF; its function is uncertain. The CDR3 extends over 16 amino acids. V lost 6 bases and J lost 2; bases outside the gene matches: 8. The CDR3 nucleotides are TGCGCCAGCAGACCGTCGGGACAGGGGGGACAAGAGACCCAGTACTTC. This encodes CASRPSGQGGQETQYF.

V and J are TRBV30 and TRBJ2-7; no definite D call. Germline V lookup: CDR1 GTSNPN, CDR2 SVGIG (reference sequence). V shed 3 bases and J shed 4 bases, with 10 bases lying between them. The CDR3 is 12 residues long. CDR3 nucleotide sequence: TGTGCCTGGAGAATAGGAGTATACGAGCAGTACTTC. Translated, it gives CAWRIGVYEQYF.

This chain links TRBV27 with TRBJ2-1; 8 bases fit TRBD1. The germline V gene encodes CDR1 MNHEY and CDR2 SMNVEV (reference sequence). This CDR3 has 16 amino acids. The ends lost 7 bases at V and 2 bases at J; junction bases unmatched: 10. CDR3 bases: TGTGCCAGCAATGGCCTAGGGACAGGCGCCTACAATGAGCAGTTCTTC. Its protein product is CASNGLGTGAYNEQFF.

CDR3 bases: TGTGCCAGCAGCTTTACTAGCGGGCAGCTCTACGAGCAGTACTTC. Amino acid sequence: CASSFTSGQLYEQYF. The J gene is TRBJ2-7, the V gene TRBV7-2; 9 bases line up with TRBD2. Germline V CDR1 and CDR2: SGHTA, FQGNSA. The V gene end was trimmed by 3 bases and the J gene end by 3 bases; junction bases not matched to a gene: 6. The CDR3 contains 15 residues.

The table lists this clone with a few counts. This chain connects TRBV7-2 to TRBJ1-2; 8 bases line up with TRBD1. There are 16 residues in the CDR3. From germline, CDR1 is SGHTA and CDR2 FQGNSA. V dropped 0 bases and J dropped 4; count of bases not matched to a gene: 7. Written as DNA, the CDR3 is TGTGCCAGCAGCTTAGCGCAGGGGGCGGGAGGCTATGGCTACACCTTC. It yields the protein CASSLAQGAGGYGYTF.

The chain couples TRBV28 to TRBJ2-4; D might be TRBD2 (7 bases). The V and J ends lost 5 bases and 0 bases respectively, with 17 bases between them. The CDR3 extends over 17 amino acids. Germline values: CDR1 MDHEN, CDR2 SYDVKM. For the CDR3, the DNA is TGTGCCAGCAGTCTAGGGGGGGGCCACCTAGCCAAAAACATTCAGTACTTC. Encoded protein: CASSLGGGHLAKNIQYF.

The chain employs TRBV5-4 and TRBJ2-2; D uncertain. Germline V gene lookup returns CDR1 SGHNT and CDR2 YYREEE (reference sequence). V lost 5 bases and J lost 6, with 8 bases in between. This CDR3 region has 12 residues. CDR3 sequence reads: CASSTWAGELFF. In DNA, the CDR3 is TGTGCCAGCAGTACATGGGCCGGGGAGCTGTTTTTT.

This clone was seen many times. The chain uses TRBV5-1 and TRBJ2-6; D remains unclear. Germline V lookup: CDR1 SGHRS, CDR2 YFSETQ. The V end lost 5 bases, the J end lost 0 bases, and 6 bases lay between the germline ends. The CDR3 extends over 14 amino acids. The chain's CDR3 is CASRVSSGANVLTF. The DNA for the CDR3 is TGCGCCAGCAGGGTCAGCTCTGGGGCCAACGTCCTGACTTTC.

The V gene is TRBV5-6, the J gene TRBJ2-3, with D tentatively TRBD2 (5 bases). The CDR3 covers 14 residues. CDR1 and CDR2 from the germline V gene are SGHDT and YYEEEE. Trimming shortened V by 4 bases and J by 2 bases, and 11 bases separated the two germline ends. The CDR3, as DNA: TGTGCCAGCAGCCCCCTTGACTACACAGATACGCAGTATTTT. Its protein is CASSPLDYTDTQYF.

The rearrangement uses TRBV6-1 and TRBJ1-5, with D hard to call. The ends were cut back, 3 bases at V and 10 bases at J, with 22 bases in the middle. The CDR3 is 16 amino acids. The germline gives CDR1 MNHNS, CDR2 SASEGT. The CDR3 sequence: CASSDGGAGYIRPQHF. CDR3 DNA: TGTGCCAGCAGTGATGGTGGCGCTGGGTACATCAGACCCCAGCATTTT.

This chain connects TRBV5-4 to TRBJ2-7; D remains ambiguous. Deletions cut 0 bases from V and 3 bases from J, with 7 bases between. This CDR3 is 13 amino acids long. Germline CDR1 SGHNT, CDR2 YYREEE (reference sequence). This CDR3 reads CASSLANSYEQYF. For the CDR3, the DNA is TGTGCCAGCAGCTTGGCCAACAGCTACGAGCAGTACTTC.

The chain carries TRBV7-2 and TRBJ2-5; D is unclear. This CDR3 has 16 amino acids. Trimming took off 1 base at V and 1 base at J, with 13 bases between the two ends. CDR1 is SGHTA, CDR2 FQGNSA, per germline. The CDR3 nucleotides read TGTGCCAGCAGCTTAGACGCCGTGGCTAGCCAAGAGACCCAGTACTTC. Protein product: CASSLDAVASQETQYF.

This clone turned up a few times. This chain joins TRBV5-8 and TRBJ2-1; D assignment may be TRBD1 or TRBD2 (5 bases each). This CDR3 spans 14 amino acids. Germline V gene sequence: CDR1 SGHTS, CDR2 YDEGEE. V was cut by 4 bases and J by 0 bases, with 8 bases left in between. CDR3 DNA: TGTGCCAGCAGCGAGAGGGGCTCCTACAATGAGCAGTTCTTC. This gives the protein CASSERGSYNEQFF.

With respect to this clone: The junction differs from germline at one of its ends, possibly a read error. Different DNA sequences within this sample yield the same CDR3. V usage is TRBV11-2 and J usage is TRBJ1-2; weak D call: TRBD1 (6 bases). Germline loops: CDR1 SGHAT, CDR2 FQNNGV. This CDR3 is 15 amino acids long. CDR3 in amino acids: CASTRGARRDYGYTF. The CDR3 nucleotides are TGTGCCAGCACCCGGGGGGCCCGGCGGGACTATGGCTACACCTTT.

The gene calls are TRBV15 and TRBJ2-1; perhaps TRBD2 as D (6 bases). The V gene's germline CDR1 is LNHNV and CDR2 YYDKDF (reference sequence). The CDR3 is 15 amino acids. V dropped 3 bases and J dropped 2 bases, with 11 bases sitting between them. The CDR3 sequence is CATSSRDSPYNEQFF. The CDR3, as DNA: TGTGCCACCAGCAGCCGGGACTCCCCCTACAATGAGCAGTTCTTC. Variable domain in full (rest from reference TRBV15 and TRBJ2-1): DAMVIQNPRYQVTQFGKPVTLSCSQTLNHNVMYWYQQKSSQAPKLLFHYYDKDFNNEADTPDNFQSRRPNTSFCFLDIRSPGLGDTAMYLCATSSRDSPYNEQFFGPGTRLTVL.

V is TRBV28 and J is TRBJ2-7; no firm D call. Deletions cut 0 bases from V and 6 bases from J, with 12 bases between. The CDR3 length is 14 residues. Germline V CDR1 and CDR2: MDHEN, SYDVKM. The DNA for the CDR3 is TGTGCCAGCAGTTTATGGGTAACGATCGCCGAGCAGTACTTC. Translation gives CASSLWVTIAEQYF.

The chain is built from TRBV7-2 and TRBJ1-4, with TRBD1 identical over 7 bases. The V segment lost 5 bases and the J segment 7 bases; nucleotides outside the gene matches: 10. Germline loops: CDR1 SGHTA, CDR2 FQGNSA. The CDR3 is 15 residues long. The CDR3 loop reads CASSPQGGLGEKLFF. CDR3 coding DNA: TGTGCCAGCAGCCCTCAGGGGGGGCTAGGTGAAAAACTGTTTTTT.

This clone was counted between two and nine times. This CDR3 is also generated by other DNA sequences in the sample. The genes are TRBV19 and TRBJ2-5; D is ambiguous. Matching the DNA end better, TRBJ2-7 makes the J call doubtful. Germline loops: CDR1 LNHDA, CDR2 SQIVND (reference sequence). The CDR3 sequence is 14 residues long. CDR3: CASSISIGAYEQYF. The CDR3 DNA follows: TGTGCCAGTAGTATAAGCATAGGAGCCTACGAGCAGTACTTC.

This clone showed up just once. This chain uses TRBV11-3 with TRBJ2-7; 9 bases are a match to TRBD2. The CDR3 sequence is 14 residues long. Trimming took 7 bases from V and 4 from J; bases not matched to a gene: 8. Germline V gene lookup returns CDR1 SGHNT and CDR2 YENEEA. The CDR3: CASIGLAYKYEQYF. The CDR3 region has the DNA TGTGCCAGCATCGGACTAGCGTATAAATACGAGCAGTACTTC.

The rearrangement links TRBV19 to TRBJ2-1; TRBD2 matches at 10 bases. The CDR3 contains 15 residues. CDR1 and CDR2 from the germline V gene are LNHDA and SQIVND (reference sequence). V trimming: 6 bases; J trimming: 6 bases; junction bases outside the gene matches: 8. CDR3 in DNA: TGTGCCAGTAGCCTCCCGGGACTAGCGCTCAATGAGCAGTTCTTC. It encodes CASSLPGLALNEQFF. Full variable domain (outside the CDR3, taken from reference TRBV19 and TRBJ2-1): DGGITQSPKYLFRKEGQNVTLSCEQNLNHDAMYWYRQDPGQGLRLIYYSQIVNDFQKGDIAEGYSVSREKKESFPLTVTSAQKNPTAFYLCASSLPGLALNEQFFGPGTRLTVL.